This T cell receptor beta chain was identified in a study of blood T cell repertoires in COVID-19. Generated by immunoSEQ multiplex PCR, the TCRdb table keeps only in-frame clones and is missing some. The table has 300,000 to 400,000 clones, 89% seen once. V was shortened by 0 bases and J by 2 bases, with 8 bases between the two germline ends. This CDR3 region has 14 residues. CDR1 is SGHNT, CDR2 YYREEE, per germline (reference sequence). The sequence was obtained from a man aged 55 to 69 who had recovered from COVID-19. The rearrangement uses TRBV5-4 and TRBJ1-2; D might be TRBD1 (6 bases). Input material: PBMCs or T cells enriched from blood (not recorded which). The CDR3 nucleotides are TGTGCCAGCAGCTTGGGGGGGCGGAACTATGGCTACACCTTC. As protein: CASSLGGRNYGYTF.